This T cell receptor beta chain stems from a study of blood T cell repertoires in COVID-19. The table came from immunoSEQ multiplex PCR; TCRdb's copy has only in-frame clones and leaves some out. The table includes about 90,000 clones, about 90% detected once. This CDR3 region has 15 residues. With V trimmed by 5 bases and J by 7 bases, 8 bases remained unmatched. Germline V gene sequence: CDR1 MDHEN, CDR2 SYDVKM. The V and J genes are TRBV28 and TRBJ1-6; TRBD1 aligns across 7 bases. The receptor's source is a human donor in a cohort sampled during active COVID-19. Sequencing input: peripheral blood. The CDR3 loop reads CASSPSTGRNSPLHF. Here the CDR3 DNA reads TGTGCCAGCAGTCCTTCGACAGGGAGGAATTCACCCCTCCACTTT.